This entry lists 32 T cell receptor beta chains sequenced from one sample in a study of tumor-infiltrating lymphocytes in primary liver carcinoma. The investigators made TCR beta cDNA from 500 ng total RNA, using a constant-region primer. Libraries of TCR beta came from three nested multiplex PCR rounds with slightly modified ARM-PCR. TRBV1-TRBV30 forward primers paired with a C-beta reverse primer were used in the first two PCR rounds, which ran roughly 9 cycles each. TCRdb recomputed calls from the multiplex PCR reads with MiXCR, one row per CDR3 protein. This sample has 50,000 or so distinct CDR3 sequences, with 65% to 85% found just once. From unsorted bulk tissue weighing about 17-30 mg, DNA and RNA were co-extracted. The sample was liver tumor tissue from sampling region 5. Subset reported: tumor region T5, tumor centre. The receptors originated from a man between 35 and 55 years old with primary liver carcinoma and hepatitis B virus infection.

Points on this clonotype: An end of the junction does not agree with germline; a read error may underlie this. The chain employs TRBV29-1 and TRBJ2-3, with D tentatively TRBD1 or TRBD2 (7 bases each). Germline CDR1 is SQVTM and CDR2 is ANQGSEA. The CDR3 runs 13 residues. This CDR3 is CSMQGGATDTQYF. In DNA, the CDR3 is TGCAGCATGCAGGGGGGGGCCACAGATACCCAGTATTTT.

The chain uses TRBV30 and TRBJ2-7, with TRBD2 as a possible D gene (5 bases). CDR3 length equals 15 residues. Germline V gene sequence: CDR1 GTSNPN, CDR2 SVGIG (reference sequence). The CDR3 DNA reads as TGTACGTGGAGGCCTATAGGAAGAAGGGATTACGAGCAGTACTTC. Its translation: CTWRPIGRRDYEQYF.

Regarding this clonotype: At one boundary the junction diverges from the germline segment, which might be a read error. This chain joins TRBV10-3 and TRBJ1-2, with D uncertain. Germline V gives CDR1 ENHRY, CDR2 SYGVKD. The CDR3 sequence is 11 residues long. The CDR3 nucleotides are TGTGCCATCAGTGAATCGTATGGCTACATCTTC. Its protein product is CAISESYGYIF.

This clonotype was picked up one time. The junction differs from germline at one of its ends, possibly a read error. The chain employs TRBV6-2 or TRBV6-3 and TRBJ2-2, with TRBD2 identical over 7 bases. CDR1 is MNHEY, CDR2 SVGEGT, per germline. The CDR3 consists of 18 residues. In DNA form, the CDR3 reads TGTGCTAGCAGCGACATAGGGATTCGACTAGCCAACGCCGGAGAGCTGTTTTTT. This translates into CASSDIGIRLANAGELFF.

This clonotype was recorded at least ten times. The chain employs TRBV28 and TRBJ2-3, with 12 bases aligning to TRBD2. The CDR3 has 16 residues. V shed 4 bases and J 6 bases; nucleotides not matched to a gene: 8. Per germline, CDR1 MDHEN and CDR2 SYDVKM. CDR3 in amino acids: CASSSGRTSGIDTQYF. DNA of the CDR3: TGTGCCAGCAGTTCAGGAAGGACTAGCGGGATCGATACGCAGTATTTT.

This clonotype was detected only a few times. A read error may explain this, as a much larger clone is one base away. The gene calls are TRBV2 and TRBJ2-5, with D unresolved. V was clipped by 2 bases and J by 5 bases, with 6 bases between them. There are 12 residues in the CDR3. Germline V lookup: CDR1 SNHLY, CDR2 FYNNEI. CDR3 residues: CASSEYQETQYF. As DNA, the CDR3 is TGTGCCAGCAGTGAATATCAGGAGACCCAGTACTTC. The full variable domain, its missing parts supplied by reference TRBV2 and TRBJ2-5, is EPEVTQTPSHQVTQMGQEVILRCVPISNHLYFYWYRQILGQKVEFLVSFYNNEISEKSEIFDDQFSVERPDGSNFTLKIRSTKLEDSAMYFCASSEYQETQYFGPGTRLLVL.

Remarks on this clonotype: A read error may produce the germline difference seen at one junction end. V and J are TRBV4-1 and TRBJ2-1; D unresolved. The CDR3 contains 14 residues. Germline V lookup: CDR1 MGHRA, CDR2 YSYEKL. The CDR3 nucleotides read TGCGCCAGCAGCCAAGCGGGTGTAGTAAGTGAGAAGTTCTTC. Translating it yields CASSQAGVVSEKFF.

In regard to this clonotype: Here the CDR3 omits its conserved ending phenylalanine or tryptophan, so a read error is the likely source. Because the CDR3's place on the DNA is in doubt, the DNA is left out and the CDR3 is given as listed by TCRdb. The chain uses TRBV12-3 or TRBV12-4 and TRBJ2-5; the table gives TRBD2 as D, unverified against the DNA. The CDR3 is 13 residues long, counting both termini. This chain's CDR3 is CARSRSGTETQYL.

As concerns this clonotype: At one end, the junction sequence differs from germline, possibly due to a read error. DNA for the CDR3: TGTGCCTGGAATGCCAAACTGGCTAGCACAGATATGCAGTATTTT. It yields the protein CAWNAKLASTDMQYF. The chain has TRBV30 and TRBJ2-3; a weak D match, TRBD2 (5 bases). The CDR3 sequence is 15 residues long. CDR1 GTSNPN and CDR2 SVGIG come from the germline V gene (reference sequence).

This clonotype was detected once. Its ends do not fully match the called genes, so a read error is possible. The rearrangement joins TRBV6-1 to TRBJ2-7; D perhaps matches TRBD2 (5 bases). The V gene's germline CDR1 is MNHNS and CDR2 SASEGT. The CDR3 totals 13 residues. This CDR3 reads CASSDGERAERYF. The DNA of the CDR3 is TGTGCCAGCAGTGACGGGGAGAGGGCCGAGCGGTACTTC.

This clonotype was detected a few times. At one end, the junction sequence differs from germline, possibly due to a read error. The chain couples TRBV11-1 to TRBJ2-4; TRBD2 matches 10 bases. This CDR3 has 17 residues. Per germline, CDR1 SGHAT and CDR2 FQDESV (reference sequence). The chain's CDR3 is CASSFPGTSGTKNIQNF. The CDR3 coding sequence is TGTGCCAGCAGCTTTCCCGGCACTAGCGGGACCAAAAACATTCAAAACTTT.

This clonotype was recorded a few times. Likely a read error: the CDR3 ends without its conserved phenylalanine or tryptophan. This chain links TRBV14 with TRBJ1-4, with D perhaps matching TRBD1 (5 bases). The CDR3 loop spans 13 amino acids. CDR1 is SGHDN and CDR2 is FVKESK in the germline V gene. The CDR3 DNA reads TGTGACAGCAGCCGGGGGACTGGTGAAAAACTGTTTTTG. Translated: CDSSRGTGEKLFL.

In the case of this clonotype: No conserved phenylalanine or tryptophan is present at the end of the CDR3, so a read error is the likely explanation. The DNA of the CDR3 is TGTGCCCGCAACTACCCCGGGACTAGCGGTAGCAATGAGCAGTTCTCC. Encoded protein: CARNYPGTSGSNEQFS. The gene calls are TRBV11-2 and TRBJ2-1, with 11 bases identical to TRBD2. The CDR3 consists of 16 residues. Germline values: CDR1 SGHAT, CDR2 FQNNGV. After removal of 11 bases from V and 6 bases from J, the junction contained 15 bases not matched to a gene.

The chain recombines TRBV4-2 with TRBJ2-1; 7 nucleotides match TRBD1. The CDR3 covers 16 residues. The V gene's germline CDR1 is LGHNA and CDR2 YNFKEQ. The junction had 10 bases not matched to a gene; V was cut back by 3 bases and J by 5 bases. CDR3 coding DNA: TGTGCCAGCAGCCACGTTGGGGAACAGGGGAACAATGAGCAGTTCTTC. Translated: CASSHVGEQGNNEQFF.

This clonotype occurred once. The conserved phenylalanine or tryptophan normally closing the CDR3 is absent here, so this likely arose from a read error. This rearrangement joins TRBV28 to TRBJ2-6; 7 bases are shared with TRBD1. The germline gives CDR1 MDHEN, CDR2 SYDVKM. The CDR3 runs 16 residues. CDR3 region: CASSRTGNPGANVLTI. The CDR3 DNA sequence: TGTGCAAGCAGTCGGACAGGAAATCCTGGGGCCAACGTCCTGACTATC.

With regard to this clonotype: A single base separates this from a much larger clone, so it may be a read error. J is TRBJ2-7 and V is TRBV7-2; D possibly corresponds to TRBD2 (6 bases). V was shortened by 3 bases and J by 5 bases, with 14 bases between the two germline ends. The CDR3 extends over 14 amino acids. In germline, CDR1 is SGHTA, CDR2 FQGNSA. CDR3: CASSFRDWRDEQYF. The CDR3 DNA sequence: TGTGCCAGCAGCTTTAGGGACTGGAGGGACGAGCAGTACTTC.

Concerning this clonotype: One end of the junction varies from germline; a read error may be responsible. This sequence joins TRBV5-6 and TRBJ2-7; 8 nucleotides align to TRBD2. This CDR3 has 18 amino acids. The germline CDR1 and CDR2 sequences are SGHDT and YYEEEE. DNA for the CDR3: TGTGCCAGCAGCTTTGGACTAGCAGGAGTCACCAACTCCTACGAGCATTACTTC. Its protein is CASSFGLAGVTNSYEHYF.

This clonotype was observed once. Germline and junction disagree at one end, which may indicate a read error. This sequence joins TRBV29-1 and TRBJ2-5; 7 bases align to TRBD1. The CDR3 sequence is 15 residues long. CDR1 SQVTM and CDR2 ANQGSEA come from the germline V gene. Here the CDR3 reads CSVEAERGRAESQYF. The CDR3 DNA sequence: TGCAGCGTTGAAGCGGAGAGGGGGCGAGCAGAGAGCCAGTATTTC. The full variable domain, with the rest looked up from reference TRBV29-1 and TRBJ2-5, is SAVISQKPSRDICQRGTSLTIQCQVDSQVTMMFWYRQQPGQSLTLIATANQGSEATYESGFVIDKFPISRPNLTFSTLTVSNMSPEDSSIYLCSVEAERGRAESQYFGPGTRLLVL.

Concerning this clonotype: One end of the junction fails to match germline, which may point to a read error. The J gene is TRBJ2-1, the V gene TRBV11-2; 11 bases line up with TRBD2. The CDR3 runs to 16 residues. Germline CDR1 and CDR2: SGHAT and FQNNGV. The chain's CDR3 is CAGSYPGTSGYNEQFF. In nucleotides, the CDR3 is TGTGCCGGCAGCTACCCCGGGACTAGCGGTTACAATGAGCAGTTCTTC.

On this clonotype: Germline is not matched at one junction end, which may reflect a read error. The V and J genes are TRBV11-2 and TRBJ2-5; D possibly uses TRBD1 or TRBD2 (5 bases each). This CDR3 contains 15 residues. Germline CDR1 and CDR2: SGHAT and FQNNGV. The CDR3 loop is CGSSLGASGLETQYF. CDR3 bases: TGTGGCAGCAGCTTAGGGGCAAGCGGACTAGAGACCCAGTACTTC.

As regards this clonotype: One end of the junction fails to match germline, which may point to a read error. The chain has TRBV6-6 and TRBJ1-1, with TRBD1 matching 8 bases. Looked up from germline, CDR1 is MNHNY and CDR2 is SVGAGI (reference sequence). This CDR3 region has 13 residues. The CDR3 sequence: CVSSTGGATEAFF. In DNA form, the CDR3 reads TGTGTCAGCAGCACAGGGGGGGCTACTGAAGCTTTCTTC.

Regarding this clonotype: At one of its ends the junction is not consistent with the germline gene, which may arise from a read error. This sequence joins TRBV4-3 and TRBJ2-1; D not resolved. Germline CDR1 and CDR2: LGHNA and YSLEER. This CDR3 comprises 16 residues. CDR3 in amino acids: CASSRDPYSGYNGQFF. CDR3 DNA: TGCGCCAGCAGCCGAGATCCCTACTCAGGATACAATGGGCAGTTCTTC.

V usage is TRBV5-1 and J usage is TRBJ2-3; weak D call: TRBD1 (5 bases). Germline V gene sequence: CDR1 SGHRS, CDR2 YFSETQ. Trimming took off 6 bases at V and 15 bases at J, with 26 bases between the two ends. The CDR3 has 14 amino acids. DNA of the CDR3: TGCGCCAGCATGGACGGACAACTCACAGATAGGCATTATTTT. This translates into CASMDGQLTDRHYF.

As concerns this clonotype: A read error may be the cause here, since a much bigger clone is one base away. CDR3 residues: CDSKYSSGYGYTF. Written as DNA, the CDR3 is TGTGACAGCAAATACAGTTCGGGCTATGGCTACACCTTC. The rearrangement links TRBV27 to TRBJ1-2, with D hard to call. The CDR3 runs 13 residues. Per the germline V gene, CDR1 is MNHEY and CDR2 is SMNVEV (reference sequence).

This chain uses TRBV20-1 with TRBJ2-7; the D gene could be TRBD1 or TRBD2 (5 bases each). This CDR3 has 12 residues. V was shortened by 5 bases and J by 7 bases, with 15 bases between the two germline ends. Germline V gene lookup returns CDR1 DFQATT and CDR2 SNEGSKA (reference sequence). This chain's CDR3 is CSAPERGREQYF. CDR3 DNA sequence: TGCAGTGCTCCAGAACGGGGCAGGGAGCAGTACTTC.

In the case of this clonotype: A much larger clone is a single base away; this may be a read error. The rearrangement links TRBV5-1 to TRBJ2-3; TRBD2 agrees at 7 bases. CDR1 is SGHRS, CDR2 YFSETQ, per germline. CDR3 length equals 18 residues. V lost 0 bases and J lost 6; bases outside the gene matches: 16. CDR3 DNA: TGCGCCAGCAGCTTGGTCCTAGTGGGAGGGCCTCCGGAGGATACGCAGTATTTT. Protein sequence: CASSLVLVGGPPEDTQYF.

With regard to this clonotype: One end of the junction fails to match germline, which may point to a read error. This chain joins TRBV5-1 and TRBJ2-7; D not resolved. Germline CDR1 SGHRS, CDR2 YFSETQ. CDR3 size: 12 residues. The CDR3 protein is CASRHTGDEQYF. In nucleotides, the CDR3 is TGCGCTAGCAGACACACCGGCGACGAGCAGTACTTC.

Concerning this clonotype itself: One end of the junction fails to match germline, which may point to a read error. The chain has TRBV12-3 or TRBV12-4 and TRBJ2-2, with TRBD2 as a possible D gene (6 bases). The CDR3 is 18 amino acids. The CDR3 DNA reads TGTGCCAGTAGCTTCCCCACGGGGGACTTAGCTAACACCGAGGAGCTGTTTTTT. The encoded protein is CASSFPTGDLANTEELFF.

As concerns this clonotype: Its ends do not fully match the called genes, so a read error is possible. The V call is TRBV4-1, the J call TRBJ2-2; D is unclear. CDR3 length: 14 amino acids. CDR1 and CDR2 from the germline V gene are MGHRA and YSYEKL. This CDR3 is CASSGRVNAVELFF. The CDR3 nucleotides are TGCGCCAGCAGCGGGCGTGTAAATGCCGTGGAGCTGTTCTTT.

The chain uses TRBV10-3 and TRBJ2-7; possibly TRBD1 for D (7 bases). V was clipped by 9 bases and J by 6 bases, with 15 bases between them. CDR3 length: 12 residues. Germline CDR1 and CDR2: ENHRY and SYGVKD. In nucleotides, the CDR3 is TGTGCCATTGGGTCAGGGGGGTGCGAGCAGTACTTC. Residues: CAIGSGGCEQYF.

As concerns this clonotype: Possible read error: a much larger clone is one base away. The chain combines TRBV20-1 with TRBJ2-5, with 7 bases aligning to TRBD2. Germline V gene sequence: CDR1 DFQATT, CDR2 SNEGSKA (reference sequence). The V gene end was trimmed by 5 bases and the J gene end by 5 bases; junction bases not matched to a gene: 17. The CDR3 runs to 16 residues. The CDR3 sequence is CSAPRTRGSTGETQYF. DNA for the CDR3: TGCAGTGCTCCCCGGACTAGAGGGAGTACGGGTGAGACCCAGTACTTC.

V and J are TRBV7-9 and TRBJ1-4; no definite D call. CDR1 is SEHNR and CDR2 is FQNEAQ in the germline V gene (reference sequence). This CDR3 region has 14 residues. The V end was cut by 0 bases, the J end by 12 bases, with 14 bases between. The CDR3: CASSLASQNEELFF. The CDR3 DNA is TGTGCCAGCAGCTTAGCTAGCCAGAATGAGGAACTGTTTTTT.